This T cell receptor (beta chain) was recorded in a study of blood T cell repertoires in COVID-19. Study summary: COVID-19 samples from acute and convalescent phases originated in the United States, Italy and Spain.

Original data processing: Reference gene primers were amplified, and this amplification served to estimate nucleated cell counts. Measured with immunoSEQ multiplex PCR; TCRdb has only the in-frame clones, and not every one. The V and J calls and clone size are taken from that table; D and trimming were inferred from the DNA. The sample contains 120,000 to 150,000 clones, roughly 85% of which appear only once. The V gene's germline CDR1 is SGHTA and CDR2 FQGNSA. This CDR3 has 12 amino acids. The junction had 3 bases not matched to a gene; V was cut back by 5 bases and J by 6 bases. The chain joins TRBV7-2 to TRBJ2-7; 8 positions match TRBD2. The sample consisted of peripheral blood. The origin of this receptor is a man aged 55 to 69 with acute or convalescent COVID-19. CDR3 in amino acids: CASSVSGTEQYF. CDR3 coding DNA: TGTGCCAGCAGCGTTAGCGGGACCGAGCAGTACTTC.